The sequence of this TCR beta chain was determined in a study of PD-L1 blockade in urothelial cancer. CDR1 and CDR2 from the germline V gene are SQVTM and ANQGSEA. The CDR3 consists of 15 residues. Deletions cut 4 bases from V and 4 bases from J, with 16 bases between. The protocol was immunoSEQ multiplex PCR, while the TCRdb copy is restricted to in-frame clones and leaves out a portion. The sample has some 47,000 clones, roughly four fifths seen once. This specimen consisted of PBMCs, obtained around atezolizumab (anti-PD-L1) treatment. This TCR was recovered from a man aged 70-80 years with urothelial cancer. The chain combines TRBV29-1 with TRBJ1-4; D is perhaps TRBD1 (5 bases). For the CDR3, the DNA is TGCAGCGTTGTCGTAGCGGGGGTGAATAATGAAAAACTGTTTTTT. Protein product: CSVVVAGVNNEKLFF. Variable domain in full (rest from reference TRBV29-1 and TRBJ1-4): SAVISQKPSRDICQRGTSLTIQCQVDSQVTMMFWYRQQPGQSLTLIATANQGSEATYESGFVIDKFPISRPNLTFSTLTVSNMSPEDSSIYLCSVVVAGVNNEKLFFGSGTQLSVL.